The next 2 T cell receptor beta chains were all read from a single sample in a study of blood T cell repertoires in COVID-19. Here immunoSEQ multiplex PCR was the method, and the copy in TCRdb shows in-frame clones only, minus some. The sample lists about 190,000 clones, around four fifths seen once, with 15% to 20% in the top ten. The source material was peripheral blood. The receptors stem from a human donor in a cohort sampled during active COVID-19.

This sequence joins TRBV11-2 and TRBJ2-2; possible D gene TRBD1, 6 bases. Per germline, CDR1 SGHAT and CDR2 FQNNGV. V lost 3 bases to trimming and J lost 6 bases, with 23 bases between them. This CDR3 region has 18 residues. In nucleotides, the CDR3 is TGTGCCAGCAGCTTTTGGGGGCCCCAGGGAATCCAGGCCGGGGAGCTGTTTTTT. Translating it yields CASSFWGPQGIQAGELFF.

CDR3 residues: CATSDLAAYEQYV. The CDR3, as DNA: TGTGCCACCAGTGATTTGGCAGCCTACGAGCAGTACGTC. This chain connects TRBV24-1 to TRBJ2-7, with D uncertain. Per germline, CDR1 KGHDR and CDR2 SFDVKD. The CDR3 is made up of 13 amino acids. Trimming shortened V by 0 bases and J by 2 bases, and 4 bases separated the two germline ends.